This T cell receptor (beta chain) appears in the sequencing data of a study of technical replicates of blood from a handful of donors. This table comes from immunoSEQ multiplex PCR, and its TCRdb copy is limited to in-frame clones, with some not included. The sample includes about 50,000 clones, roughly 96% of them seen just once. The germline gives CDR1 MNHEY, CDR2 SVGAGI. The CDR3 length is 15 residues. V gave up 8 bases and J gave up 5 bases; unmatched junction bases: 6. This rearrangement joins TRBV6-5 to TRBJ2-7; 16 bases agree with TRBD2. The sequence derives from a human donor in good health. Some clones in this sample may be carry-over from other donors' samples. Sequencing was performed on PBMCs. The CDR3 is CASQGTSGGADEQYF. In DNA form, the CDR3 reads TGTGCCAGCCAAGGGACTAGCGGGGGGGCCGACGAGCAGTACTTC.